The T cell receptor (beta chain) described here comes from a study of cytomegalovirus exposure and HLA in healthy donors. The wider study: Researchers previously reported finding roughly 120 million unique TCR beta sequences from about 200 million T cells.

The germline CDR1 and CDR2 sequences are SGHTA and FQGNSA. CDR3 size: 14 residues. V shed 5 bases, J shed 5 bases, and the junction held 5 bases outside the gene matches. In the PCR, 60 Vbeta and 13 Jbeta primers were used. TCRdb keeps only in-frame clones here, not all; method: immunoSEQ multiplex PCR. The data show around 50,000 clones, roughly 84% seen once. Samples came from healthy bone marrow donors. The rearrangement uses TRBV7-2 and TRBJ2-2; 7 bases line up with TRBD1. The sequence derives from a man aged 25 to 40 in good health and CMV-seronegative. Specimen: PBMCs. The CDR3 region is CASSNTGVTGELFF. Here the CDR3 DNA reads TGTGCCAGCAGCAATACAGGGGTTACCGGGGAGCTGTTTTTT.